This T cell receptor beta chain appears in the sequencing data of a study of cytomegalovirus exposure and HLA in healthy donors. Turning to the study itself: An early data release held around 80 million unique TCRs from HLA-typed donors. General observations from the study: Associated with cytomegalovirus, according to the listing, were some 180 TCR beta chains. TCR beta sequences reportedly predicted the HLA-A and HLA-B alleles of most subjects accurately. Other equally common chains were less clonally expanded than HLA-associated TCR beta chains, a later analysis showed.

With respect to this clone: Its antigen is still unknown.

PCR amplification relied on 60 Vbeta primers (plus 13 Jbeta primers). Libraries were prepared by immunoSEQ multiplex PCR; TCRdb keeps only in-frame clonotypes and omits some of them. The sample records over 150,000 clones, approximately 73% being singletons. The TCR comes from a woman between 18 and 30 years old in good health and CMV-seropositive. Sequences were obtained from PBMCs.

The CDR3 is CASSLAGGFEQYF. Here the CDR3 DNA reads TGTGCCAGCAGCTTAGCGGGCGGGTTCGAGCAGTACTTC. The chain has TRBV7-9 and TRBJ2-7, with D maybe TRBD2 (5 bases). The CDR3 length is 13 residues. In germline, CDR1 is SEHNR, CDR2 FQNEAQ (reference sequence). V lost 0 bases and J 6 bases, leaving 9 bases between the germline ends.